Following are 20 T cell receptor beta chains from one sample sequenced in a study of shared clonotypes between healthy human individuals. Libraries were prepared by immunoSEQ multiplex PCR; TCRdb keeps only in-frame clonotypes and omits some of them. This table holds around 2,000,000 clones, roughly 94% found once. Material: naive CD4+ T cells sorted from blood. As to subset: CD45RA+ positively selected. Every receptor here comes from a young man in good health.

The rearrangement joins TRBV10-3 to TRBJ1-2; D not certain. The germline gives CDR1 ENHRY, CDR2 SYGVKD. The V end lost 0 bases, the J end lost 5 bases, and 10 bases lay between the germline ends. The CDR3 sequence is 14 residues long. The CDR3 bases are TGTGCCATCAGTGAGTCCAGAGGGTATTATGGCTACACCTTC. Encoded protein: CAISESRGYYGYTF.

The V gene is TRBV6-1, the J gene TRBJ1-5, with D unresolved. V was pared by 7 bases and J by 9 bases, with 19 bases between. The CDR3 covers 14 residues. CDR1 and CDR2 from the germline V gene are MNHNS and SASEGT. The CDR3 here is CASTPSPRAWPQHF. The CDR3 DNA follows: TGTGCCAGCACCCCATCCCCGAGGGCTTGGCCCCAGCATTTT.

This sequence joins TRBV30 and TRBJ2-7, with 7 bases fitting TRBD2. The germline CDR1 and CDR2 sequences are GTSNPN and SVGIG (reference sequence). V shed 5 bases and J 3 bases; nucleotides not matched to a gene: 4. CDR3 length: 12 residues. The DNA for the CDR3 is TGTGCCTGGGCGGGAGACGTCTACGAGCAGTACTTC. It yields the protein CAWAGDVYEQYF.

This clone was detected once. The rearrangement uses TRBV29-1 and TRBJ2-1; TRBD1 aligns across 7 bases. The CDR3 has 12 amino acids. Germline V gene data show CDR1 as SQVTM and CDR2 as ANQGSEA. V lost 7 bases to trimming and J lost 7 bases; unmatched junction nucleotides: 7. The CDR3 is CSALGQSNEQFF. The CDR3 DNA reads TGCAGCGCATTGGGACAGTCAAATGAGCAGTTCTTC.

V and J are TRBV9 and TRBJ2-5; D unresolved. Trimming took 1 base from V and 4 from J, leaving 5 bases between them. CDR1 SGDLS and CDR2 YYNGEE come from the germline V gene. The CDR3 consists of 12 residues. CDR3 sequence reads: CASSVNPETQYF. The CDR3 DNA follows: TGTGCCAGCAGCGTAAATCCAGAGACCCAGTACTTC. The variable domain in full, with the rest retrieved from reference TRBV9 and TRBJ2-5, is DSGVTQTPKHLITATGQRVTLRCSPRSGDLSVYWYQQSLDQGLQFLIQYYNGEERAKGNILERFSAQQFPDLHSELNLSSLELGDSALYFCASSVNPETQYFGPGTRLLVL.

V usage is TRBV4-2 and J usage is TRBJ2-7, with TRBD2 matching over 12 bases. This CDR3 has 17 amino acids. The trim removed 1 base at V and 0 bases at J, leaving 4 bases unmatched. Germline V gene data show CDR1 as LGHNA and CDR2 as YNFKEQ. This CDR3 reads CASSQGLAGGLSYEQYF. CDR3 bases: TGTGCCAGCAGCCAAGGTCTAGCGGGGGGGCTCTCCTACGAGCAGTACTTC.

This clone was picked up many times. The V and J genes are TRBV30 and TRBJ1-3, with 7 bases fitting TRBD1. The CDR3 length is 14 residues. The J segment lost 0 bases and the V segment lost 4 bases, leaving 3 bases of the junction unmatched. From germline, CDR1 is GTSNPN and CDR2 SVGIG (reference sequence). DNA for the CDR3: TGTGCCTGGACAGGGGGAAGCTCTGGAAACACCATATATTTT. Protein product: CAWTGGSSGNTIYF.

The chain uses TRBV30 and TRBJ1-6, with D possibly matching TRBD1 (6 bases). Per the germline V gene, CDR1 is GTSNPN and CDR2 is SVGIG (reference sequence). Trimming pared 5 bases from V and 10 bases from J, leaving 12 bases between. The CDR3 covers 12 residues. CDR3 residues: CAWGGPGSPLHF. Written as DNA, the CDR3 is TGTGCCTGGGGGGGGCCGGGCTCACCCCTCCACTTT.

This chain uses TRBV6-6 with TRBJ2-7, with TRBD1 identical over 8 bases. CDR1 MNHNY and CDR2 SVGAGI come from the germline V gene (reference sequence). The CDR3 has 15 residues. With V trimmed by 6 bases and J by 5 bases, 12 bases remained unmatched. CDR3 protein: CASSSPGQVTNEQYF. DNA for the CDR3: TGTGCCAGCAGCTCTCCGGGACAGGTCACCAACGAGCAGTACTTC.

The chain recombines TRBV19 with TRBJ2-5; D may be TRBD1 (6 bases). Germline-derived CDR1 and CDR2 are LNHDA and SQIVND (reference sequence). V lost 3 bases, J lost 4 bases, and 15 bases lay in between. The CDR3 extends over 15 amino acids. The CDR3 DNA reads TGTGCCAGTAGTATCCCTGTAGGGGGACGAGAGACCCAGTACTTC. It translates to CASSIPVGGRETQYF.

The chain is built from TRBV2 and TRBJ2-2, with no clear D. Germline-derived CDR1 and CDR2 are SNHLY and FYNNEI. This CDR3 spans 15 amino acids. V lost 7 bases and J lost 4, with 16 bases in between. The CDR3 here is CASIFDMRFTGELFF. DNA of the CDR3: TGTGCCAGCATTTTCGACATGCGATTCACCGGGGAGCTGTTTTTT.

The rearrangement uses TRBV7-9 and TRBJ2-7; TRBD1 or TRBD2 may be the D gene (5 bases each). CDR1 SEHNR and CDR2 FQNEAQ come from the germline V gene (reference sequence). Trimming cost V 5 bases and J 2 bases, with 19 bases left between them. This CDR3 spans 16 amino acids. CDR3 loop: CASSREGRGDPYEQYF. The CDR3 nucleotides read TGTGCCAGCAGCCGAGAGGGCCGGGGCGACCCCTACGAGCAGTACTTC.

The rearrangement links TRBV7-2 to TRBJ2-7, with 9 bases that match TRBD1. Losses at the gene ends were 1 base for V and 3 bases for J; bases not matched to a gene: 10. The germline V gene has CDR1 SGHTA and CDR2 FQGNSA. There are 17 residues in the CDR3. The CDR3 here is CASSLVPGQGFLYEQYF. The CDR3 nucleotides read TGTGCCAGCAGCTTAGTTCCGGGACAGGGTTTCCTCTACGAGCAGTACTTC.

The genes are TRBV29-1 and TRBJ2-3; D is possibly TRBD2 (6 bases). The V and J ends lost 3 bases and 4 bases respectively, with 8 bases between them. The CDR3 covers 12 residues. Germline V gives CDR1 SQVTM, CDR2 ANQGSEA. CDR3 DNA sequence: TGCAGCGTTGATGGAGGGGCAGATACGCAGTATTTT. It yields the protein CSVDGGADTQYF.

V is TRBV10-3 and J is TRBJ1-4; TRBD1 matches 7 bases. This CDR3 region has 14 residues. The J segment lost 6 bases and the V segment lost 9 bases, leaving 10 bases of the junction unmatched. Germline V gene lookup returns CDR1 ENHRY and CDR2 SYGVKD. This CDR3 is CAISSGQHYEKLFF. The CDR3 coding sequence is TGTGCCATTTCTTCGGGACAGCACTATGAAAAACTGTTTTTT.

V and J are TRBV5-1 and TRBJ2-3; 8 positions agree with TRBD2. This CDR3 is 17 amino acids long. Looked up from germline, CDR1 is SGHRS and CDR2 is YFSETQ. Trimming removed 4 bases from V and 3 bases from J; junction bases left unmatched: 13. CDR3 protein: CASSSSLGAGGTDTQYF. CDR3 coding DNA: TGCGCCAGCAGCAGCTCCCTGGGGGCGGGAGGAACAGATACGCAGTATTTT.

This sequence joins TRBV5-1 and TRBJ1-3; 9 positions agree with TRBD1. The germline gives CDR1 SGHRS, CDR2 YFSETQ. The CDR3 sequence is 16 residues long. V shed 2 bases, J shed 2 bases, and the junction held 5 bases outside the gene matches. Written as DNA, the CDR3 is TGCGCCAGCAGCTTTACACAGGGGGCAACTGGAAACACCATATATTTT. This encodes CASSFTQGATGNTIYF. The full variable domain, rest sourced from reference TRBV5-1 and TRBJ1-3, is KAGVTQTPRYLIKTRGQQVTLSCSPISGHRSVSWYQQTPGQGLQFLFEYFSETQRNKGNFPGRFSGRQFSNSRSEMNVSTLELGDSALYLCASSFTQGATGNTIYFGEGSWLTVV.

This sequence joins TRBV18 and TRBJ1-2; D is unresolved. V lost 3 bases and J 6 bases, leaving 17 bases between the germline ends. The CDR3 runs 15 residues. Looked up from germline, CDR1 is KGHSH and CDR2 is LQKENI. The CDR3 region is CASSPSSAFDHGYTF. The CDR3 DNA is TGTGCCAGCTCACCCTCCTCCGCGTTTGACCATGGCTACACCTTC.

The chain recombines TRBV10-3 with TRBJ1-2; 9 bases map to TRBD1. This CDR3 has 15 amino acids. Germline V CDR1 and CDR2: ENHRY, SYGVKD. J gave up 8 bases and V 0 bases, and 7 bases lay outside the gene matches. The CDR3 is CAISESGTGFAGYTF. The CDR3 DNA reads TGTGCCATCAGTGAGTCTGGGACAGGGTTTGCCGGCTACACCTTC.

This chain connects TRBV7-9 to TRBJ1-1, with 7 bases fitting TRBD1. CDR3 length equals 14 residues. V was pared by 6 bases and J by 4 bases, with 8 bases of the junction left unmatched. Germline V gene lookup returns CDR1 SEHNR and CDR2 FQNEAQ (reference sequence). The CDR3 region has the DNA TGTGCCAGCAGACCCCCGGCAGGGGGCACTGAAGCTTTCTTT. Translating gives CASRPPAGGTEAFF. The full variable domain, completed using reference TRBV7-9 and TRBJ1-1, is DTGVSQNPRHKITKRGQNVTFRCDPISEHNRLYWYRQTLGQGPEFLTYFQNEAQLEKSRLLSDRFSAERPKGSFSTLEIQRTEQGDSAMYLCASRPPAGGTEAFFGQGTRLTVV.